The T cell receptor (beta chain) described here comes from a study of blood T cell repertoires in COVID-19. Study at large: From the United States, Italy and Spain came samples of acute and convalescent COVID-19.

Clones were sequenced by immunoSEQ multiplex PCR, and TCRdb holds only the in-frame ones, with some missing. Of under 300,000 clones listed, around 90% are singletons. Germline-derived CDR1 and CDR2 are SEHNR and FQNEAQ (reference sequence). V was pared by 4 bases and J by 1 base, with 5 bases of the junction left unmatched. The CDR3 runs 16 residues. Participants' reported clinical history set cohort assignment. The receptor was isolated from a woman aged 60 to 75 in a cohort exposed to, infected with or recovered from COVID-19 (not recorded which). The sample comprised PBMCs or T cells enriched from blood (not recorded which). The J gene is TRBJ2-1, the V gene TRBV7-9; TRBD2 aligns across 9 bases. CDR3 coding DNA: TGTGCCAGCAGCTATAGCGGGAGTAGGTCCTACAATGAGCAGTTCTTC. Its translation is CASSYSGSRSYNEQFF.